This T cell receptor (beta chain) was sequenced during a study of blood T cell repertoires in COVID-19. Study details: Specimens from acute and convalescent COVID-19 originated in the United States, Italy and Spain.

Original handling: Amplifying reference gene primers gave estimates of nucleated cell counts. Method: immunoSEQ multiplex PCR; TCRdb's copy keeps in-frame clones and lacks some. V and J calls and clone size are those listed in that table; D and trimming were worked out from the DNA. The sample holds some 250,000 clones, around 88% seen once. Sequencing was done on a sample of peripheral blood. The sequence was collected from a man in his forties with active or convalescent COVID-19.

Here the CDR3 reads CASRPGQGVGYTF. CDR3 bases: TGTGCCAGCAGGCCGGGACAGGGGGTCGGCTACACCTTC. This chain connects TRBV6-5 to TRBJ1-2, with 11 bases identical to TRBD1. J was trimmed by 8 bases and V by 6 bases; bases with no gene match: 5. The CDR3 has 13 amino acids. Germline assignment: CDR1 MNHEY and CDR2 SVGAGI.